Below are 8 T cell receptor beta chains sequenced from a single sample in a study of blood T cells in healthy people across ages. Together with a sample-barcoded 5' primer, a J-beta primer mix was included in a second PCR lasting roughly 6 to 12 cycles. MiXCR, run by TCRdb on the 5' RACE reads, gives a single entry per CDR3 protein. The sample lists around 1.1 million distinct CDR3 sequences, roughly two fifths occurring once. Material for sequencing was blood. The receptor set was obtained from a man younger than 35 in good health.

This rearrangement joins TRBV7-2 to TRBJ2-1; D tentatively reads TRBD1 or TRBD2 (6 bases each). This CDR3 comprises 17 residues. Per germline, CDR1 SGHTA and CDR2 FQGNSA. The V end lost 5 bases, the J end lost 5 bases, and 22 bases lay between the germline ends. The CDR3 sequence is CASSMPLQGGTDNEQFF. CDR3 nucleotides: TGTGCCAGCAGCATGCCCCTACAGGGAGGCACGGACAATGAGCAGTTCTTC.

The CDR3: CSAHPRGGSFYEQYF. The CDR3 DNA sequence: TGCAGTGCTCACCCTAGGGGAGGCTCCTTCTACGAGCAGTACTTC. The chain is built from TRBV20-1 and TRBJ2-7, with D tentatively TRBD2 (6 bases). This CDR3 contains 15 residues. Germline V lookup: CDR1 DFQATT, CDR2 SNEGSKA (reference sequence). V lost 5 bases to trimming and J lost 3 bases, with 20 bases between them.

In this sample, this clonotype turned up many times. The chain combines TRBV12-3 or TRBV12-4 with TRBJ1-2; D is unclear. Trimming left V 6 bases short and J 4 bases short, with 15 bases between. The CDR3 is made up of 14 amino acids. The chain's CDR3 is CASSKAMSGYGYTF. The CDR3 DNA is TGTGCCAGCAGCAAGGCAATGAGCGGCTATGGCTACACCTTC.

This chain connects TRBV5-1 to TRBJ2-3; D may match TRBD1 or TRBD2 (6 bases each). The CDR3 is 16 residues long. Germline CDR1 is SGHRS and CDR2 is YFSETQ. Trimming removed 0 bases at V and 3 bases at J, with 14 bases between. The CDR3 spells CASSLARKGGTDTQYF. As DNA, the CDR3 is TGCGCCAGCAGCTTGGCCCGGAAGGGGGGAACAGATACGCAGTATTTT.

This clonotype was found a few times. V and J are TRBV13 and TRBJ1-1; perhaps TRBD1 as D (5 bases). V lost 1 base to trimming and J lost 5 bases, with 11 bases between them. Germline-derived CDR1 and CDR2 are PRHDT and FYEKMQ (reference sequence). The CDR3 loop spans 14 amino acids. The CDR3 sequence is CASSLEGGGTEAFF. The CDR3 coding sequence is TGTGCCAGCAGCTTAGAGGGCGGGGGTACTGAAGCTTTCTTT.

J is TRBJ2-5 and V is TRBV5-1, with D perhaps TRBD1 (5 bases). Trimming stripped 4 bases from V and 3 bases from J, with 16 bases between. Per the germline V gene, CDR1 is SGHRS and CDR2 is YFSETQ. This CDR3 has 15 residues. The CDR3 region has the DNA TGCGCCAGCAGCCGCCCAGGGCCAGAGAAAGAGACCCAGTACTTC. Translation gives CASSRPGPEKETQYF.

In this sample, this clonotype turned up once. This chain uses TRBV28 with TRBJ1-2, with D tentatively TRBD1 (6 bases). This CDR3 spans 15 amino acids. The V end was cut by 6 bases, the J end by 4 bases, with 18 bases between. Germline-derived CDR1 and CDR2 are MDHEN and SYDVKM. This chain's CDR3 is CASRPPGDMVYGYTF. The CDR3 DNA is TGTGCCAGCAGGCCCCCAGGGGACATGGTCTATGGCTACACCTTC.

Concerning this clonotype: Its ends do not fully match the called genes, so a read error is possible. The rearrangement links TRBV5-1 to TRBJ2-3; D is unclear. CDR3 length: 14 amino acids. The V gene's germline CDR1 is SGHRS and CDR2 YFSETQ. The CDR3, as DNA: TGCGCCAGCAGCGTGGGGATAAGCACAGATACGCGGTATTTT. This sequence encodes CASSVGISTDTRYF.